The T cell receptor (beta chain) under discussion was sequenced for a study of cytomegalovirus exposure and HLA in healthy donors. A multiplex PCR was run with 60 Vbeta primers and 13 Jbeta primers. TCRdb keeps only in-frame clones here, not all; method: immunoSEQ multiplex PCR. The data show some 170,000 clones, 70% to 80% seen once. The CDR3 contains 14 residues. Germline lookup yields CDR1 SGHNT and CDR2 YYREEE (reference sequence). Study results and caveats: Among TCR sequences, most were rare, though some public TCRs appeared in many donors.

This clone has only one observation. Its matching antigen is unknown. At one boundary the junction diverges from the germline segment, which might be a read error. The V gene is TRBV5-4, the J gene TRBJ1-2, with TRBD1 matching 7 bases. The specimen sequenced was PBMCs. The TCR sequence derives from a man aged 35-49 years in good health and CMV-seronegative. DNA for the CDR3: TGTGCCAGCAGCGTCGACAGGGTGGGGGATGGCTACCCCTTC. Amino acid sequence: CASSVDRVGDGYPF.